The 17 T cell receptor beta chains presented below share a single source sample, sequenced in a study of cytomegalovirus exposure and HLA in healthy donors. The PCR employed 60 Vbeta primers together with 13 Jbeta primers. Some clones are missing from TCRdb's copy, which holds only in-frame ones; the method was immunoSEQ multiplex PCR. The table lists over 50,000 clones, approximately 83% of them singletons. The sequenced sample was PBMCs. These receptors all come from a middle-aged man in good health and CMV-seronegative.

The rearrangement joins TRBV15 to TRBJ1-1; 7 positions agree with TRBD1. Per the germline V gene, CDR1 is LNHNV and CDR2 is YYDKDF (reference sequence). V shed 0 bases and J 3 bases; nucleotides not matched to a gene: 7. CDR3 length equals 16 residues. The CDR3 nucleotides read TGTGCCACCAGCAGAGATTCAGGAGGGGGCTACACTGAAGCTTTCTTT. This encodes CATSRDSGGGYTEAFF.

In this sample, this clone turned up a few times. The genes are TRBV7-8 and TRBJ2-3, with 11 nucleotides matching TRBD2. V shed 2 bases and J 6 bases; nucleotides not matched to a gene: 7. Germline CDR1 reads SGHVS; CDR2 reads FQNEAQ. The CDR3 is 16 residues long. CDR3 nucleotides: TGTGCCAGCAGCTTAAGGACTAGCGGGTCTGGGGATACGCAGTATTTT. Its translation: CASSLRTSGSGDTQYF. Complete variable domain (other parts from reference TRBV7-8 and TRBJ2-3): GAGVSQSPRYKVAKRGQDVALRCDPISGHVSLFWYQQALGQGPEFLTYFQNEAQLDKSGLPSDRFFAERPEGSVSTLKIQRTQQEDSAVYLCASSLRTSGSGDTQYFGPGTRLTVL.

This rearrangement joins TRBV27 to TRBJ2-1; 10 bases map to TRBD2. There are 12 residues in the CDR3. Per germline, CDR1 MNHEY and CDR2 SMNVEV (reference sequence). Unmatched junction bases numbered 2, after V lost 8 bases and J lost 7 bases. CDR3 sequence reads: CASQRGGNEQFF. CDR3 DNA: TGTGCCAGCCAGCGGGGGGGAAATGAGCAGTTCTTC.

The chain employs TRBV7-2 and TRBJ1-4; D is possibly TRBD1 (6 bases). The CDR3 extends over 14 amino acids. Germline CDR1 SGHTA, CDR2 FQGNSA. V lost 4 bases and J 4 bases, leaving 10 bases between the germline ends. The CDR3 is CASSYRVVNEKLFF. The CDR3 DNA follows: TGTGCCAGCAGCTACAGGGTAGTTAATGAAAAACTGTTTTTT. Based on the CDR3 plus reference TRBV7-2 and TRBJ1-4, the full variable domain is GAGVSQSPSNKVTEKGKDVELRCDPISGHTALYWYRQSLGQGLEFLIYFQGNSAPDKSGLPSDRFSAERTGGSVSTLTIQRTQQEDSAVYLCASSYRVVNEKLFFGSGTQLSVL.

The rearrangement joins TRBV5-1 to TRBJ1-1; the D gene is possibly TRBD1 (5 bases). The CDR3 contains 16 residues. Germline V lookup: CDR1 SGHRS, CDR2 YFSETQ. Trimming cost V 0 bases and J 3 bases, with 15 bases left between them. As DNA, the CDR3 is TGCGCCAGCAGCTTGGTGGGGATGTGGGGGGACACTGAAGCTTTCTTT. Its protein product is CASSLVGMWGDTEAFF.

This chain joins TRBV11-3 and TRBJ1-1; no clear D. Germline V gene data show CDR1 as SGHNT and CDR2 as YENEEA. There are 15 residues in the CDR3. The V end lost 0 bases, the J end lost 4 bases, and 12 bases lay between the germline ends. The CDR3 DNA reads TGTGCCAGCAGCTTAGAACTGGGTGGAGCCACTGAAGCTTTCTTT. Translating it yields CASSLELGGATEAFF.

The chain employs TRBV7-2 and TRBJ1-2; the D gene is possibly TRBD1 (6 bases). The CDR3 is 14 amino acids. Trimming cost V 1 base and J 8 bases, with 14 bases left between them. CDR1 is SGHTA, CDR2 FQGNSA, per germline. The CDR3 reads CASSLVGQNRGYTF. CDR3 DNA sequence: TGTGCCAGCAGCTTAGTCGGACAGAACCGGGGCTACACCTTC.

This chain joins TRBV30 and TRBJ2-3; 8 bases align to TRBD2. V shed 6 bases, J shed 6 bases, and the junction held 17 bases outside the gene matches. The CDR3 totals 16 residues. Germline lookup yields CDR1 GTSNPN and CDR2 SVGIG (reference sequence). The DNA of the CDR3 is TGTGCCTGTTACCCGTCGGGGGGGGCTTGGGGCGATACGCAGTATTTT. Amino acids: CACYPSGGAWGDTQYF.

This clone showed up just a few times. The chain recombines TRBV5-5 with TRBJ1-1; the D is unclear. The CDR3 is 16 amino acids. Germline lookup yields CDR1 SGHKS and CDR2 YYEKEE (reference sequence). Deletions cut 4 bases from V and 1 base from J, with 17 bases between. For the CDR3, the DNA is TGTGCCAGCAGCCTCCATCCCACAGTTACGAACACTGAAGCTTTCTTT. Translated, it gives CASSLHPTVTNTEAFF.

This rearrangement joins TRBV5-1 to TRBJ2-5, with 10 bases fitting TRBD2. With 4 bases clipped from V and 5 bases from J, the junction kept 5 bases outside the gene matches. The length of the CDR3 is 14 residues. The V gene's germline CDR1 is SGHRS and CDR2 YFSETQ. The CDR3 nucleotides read TGCGCCAGCAGCCCTAGCGGGGGCGGGGAGACCCAGTACTTC. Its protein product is CASSPSGGGETQYF. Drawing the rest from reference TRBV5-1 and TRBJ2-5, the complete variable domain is KAGVTQTPRYLIKTRGQQVTLSCSPISGHRSVSWYQQTPGQGLQFLFEYFSETQRNKGNFPGRFSGRQFSNSRSEMNVSTLELGDSALYLCASSPSGGGETQYFGPGTRLLVL.

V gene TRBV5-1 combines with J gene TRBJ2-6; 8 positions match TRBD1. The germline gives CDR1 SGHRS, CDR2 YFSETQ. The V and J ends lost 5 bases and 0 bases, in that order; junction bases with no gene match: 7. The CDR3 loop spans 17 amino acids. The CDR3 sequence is CASRPIQGASGANVLTF. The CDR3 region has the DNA TGCGCCAGCAGGCCAATCCAGGGGGCCTCTGGGGCCAACGTCCTGACTTTC.

CDR3 region: CATGQETEAGELFF. DNA for the CDR3: TGTGCCACGGGACAGGAGACTGAGGCCGGGGAGCTGTTTTTT. This chain links TRBV10-3 with TRBJ2-2; 8 bases match TRBD1. V lost 10 bases, J lost 6 bases, and 10 bases stayed unmatched. The CDR3 extends over 14 amino acids. The V gene's germline CDR1 is ENHRY and CDR2 SYGVKD.

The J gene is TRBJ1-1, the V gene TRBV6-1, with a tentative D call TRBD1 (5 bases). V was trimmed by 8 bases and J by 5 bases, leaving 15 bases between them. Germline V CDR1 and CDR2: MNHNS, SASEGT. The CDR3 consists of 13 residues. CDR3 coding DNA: TGTGCCAGCGAAGCGGGGCCCGGGACTGAAGCTTTCTTT. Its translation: CASEAGPGTEAFF.

CDR3 sequence reads: CASSFYVAEQETQYF. In DNA, the CDR3 is TGTGCCAGCAGCTTCTATGTAGCGGAACAAGAGACCCAGTACTTC. This rearrangement joins TRBV7-8 to TRBJ2-5, with D perhaps matching TRBD2 (6 bases). Trimming left V 3 bases short and J 2 bases short, with 13 bases between. Germline values: CDR1 SGHVS, CDR2 FQNEAQ. The CDR3 totals 15 residues.

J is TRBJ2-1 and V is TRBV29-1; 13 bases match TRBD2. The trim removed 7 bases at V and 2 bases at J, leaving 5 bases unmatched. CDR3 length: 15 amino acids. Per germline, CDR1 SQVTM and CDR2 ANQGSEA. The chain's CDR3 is CSELGLAGPYNEQFF. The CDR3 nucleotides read TGCAGCGAGCTGGGACTAGCGGGGCCCTACAATGAGCAGTTCTTC.

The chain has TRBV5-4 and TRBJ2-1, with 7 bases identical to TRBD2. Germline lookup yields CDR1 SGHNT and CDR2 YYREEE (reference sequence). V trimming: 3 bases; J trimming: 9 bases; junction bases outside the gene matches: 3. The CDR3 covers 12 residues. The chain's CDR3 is CASSYIAGEQFF. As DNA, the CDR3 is TGTGCCAGCAGCTACATAGCGGGTGAGCAGTTCTTC.

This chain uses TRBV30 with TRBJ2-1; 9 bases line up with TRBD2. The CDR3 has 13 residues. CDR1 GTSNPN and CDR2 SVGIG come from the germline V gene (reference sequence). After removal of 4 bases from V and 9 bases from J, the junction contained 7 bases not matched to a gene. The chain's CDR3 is CAWTGTSIGEQFF. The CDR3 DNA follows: TGTGCCTGGACCGGGACTAGCATCGGTGAGCAGTTCTTC. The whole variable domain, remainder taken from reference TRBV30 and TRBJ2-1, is SQTIHQWPATLVQPVGSPLSLECTVEGTSNPNLYWYRQAAGRGLQLLFYSVGIGQISSEVPQNLSASRPQDRQFILSSKKLLLSDSGFYLCAWTGTSIGEQFFGPGTRLTVL.